These 5 T cell receptor beta chains share one sample of origin, sequenced in a study of OX40 agonist ivuxolimab in advanced cancers. Profiling relied on immunoSEQ multiplex PCR, and the TCRdb table lists in-frame clones only, not all of them. The table shows about 73,000 clones, with about 91% occurring only once. Sample: CD4+ or CD8+ T cells sorted from blood, taken in a trial of the OX40 agonist ivuxolimab. All receptors derive from an adult with an advanced solid tumor such as melanoma, head and neck, liver or kidney cancer.

The genes are TRBV2 and TRBJ1-5; 7 nucleotides match TRBD1. V was clipped by 3 bases and J by 8 bases; unmatched bases: 10. The CDR3 sequence is 15 residues long. From germline, CDR1 is SNHLY and CDR2 FYNNEI. CDR3 DNA: TGTGCCAGCAGTGAGGGGGGACAGACCCCAAAGCCCCAGCATTTT. Protein sequence: CASSEGGQTPKPQHF.

This clone was recorded only once. This sample includes further DNA sequences coding for the same CDR3. The chain links TRBV5-4 to TRBJ2-3, with D unclear. Per the germline V gene, CDR1 is SGHNT and CDR2 is YYREEE (reference sequence). The germline V and J ends were trimmed by 1 base and 3 bases, with 6 bases remaining between them. The CDR3 extends over 13 amino acids. CDR3 sequence: CASSLLGTDTQYF. The CDR3 DNA is TGTGCCAGCAGCTTGTTGGGGACAGATACGCAGTATTTT. The full variable domain, rest sourced from reference TRBV5-4 and TRBJ2-3, is ETGVTQSPTHLIKTRGQQVTLRCSSQSGHNTVSWYQQALGQGPQFIFQYYREEENGRGNFPPRFSGLQFPNYSSELNVNALELDDSALYLCASSLLGTDTQYFGPGTRLTVL.

This chain uses TRBV10-3 with TRBJ2-1, with D unclear. The V end was cut by 4 bases, the J end by 5 bases, with 9 bases between. In germline, CDR1 is ENHRY, CDR2 SYGVKD. This CDR3 spans 13 amino acids. The CDR3 loop reads CAISGFDNNEQFF. In DNA form, the CDR3 reads TGTGCCATCAGTGGCTTCGACAACAATGAGCAGTTCTTC.

V is TRBV10-2 and J is TRBJ2-3; 10 nucleotides align to TRBD2. Germline CDR1 is WSHSY and CDR2 is SAAADI. The J segment lost 0 bases and the V segment lost 6 bases, leaving 6 bases of the junction unmatched. The CDR3 is 16 amino acids. The CDR3 DNA is TGCGCCAGCAGGACTGGACTAGCGGCTAGCACAGATACGCAGTATTTT. Amino acid sequence: CASRTGLAASTDTQYF.

V usage is TRBV21-1 and J usage is TRBJ2-2; the table's D call TRBD2 went unverified against the DNA. TRBV21-1 is deemed a pseudogene. This CDR3 comprises 13 residues. The DNA for the CDR3 is TGTGCCTACAGCGGGCGACCGGGGGGGGAGCTGTTTTTT. Protein sequence: CAYSGRPGGELFF.